Included here is one T cell receptor (beta chain) sequence, with context. The CDR3 runs 14 residues. With 5 bases clipped from V and 0 bases from J, the junction kept 4 bases outside the gene matches. In germline, CDR1 is SGHRS, CDR2 YFSETQ. Data came from immunoSEQ multiplex PCR; TCRdb stores just in-frame clones and leaves some out. Seen here are some 150,000 clones, about 92% observed once, and the top ten hold roughly 4.3%. This entry comes from a study of T cell responses to AZD1222 COVID-19 vaccine. The rearrangement joins TRBV5-1 to TRBJ1-1, with TRBD1 matching 7 bases. The sample here was peripheral blood, taken on day 0 of MenACWY control vaccination. This TCR derives from an adult in good health. CDR3 nucleotide sequence: TGCGCCAGCAGTCAGGGACAGTTGAACACTGAAGCTTTCTTT. Its translation: CASSQGQLNTEAFF.